A single sample gave rise to the 10 T cell receptor beta chains below, sequenced in a study of T cell repertoires in cytomegalovirus infection. TCRdb re-analysed the reads in MiXCR, keeping a single row per CDR3 protein. This sample yields hundreds of thousands of distinct CDR3 sequences, of which about a sixth are seen a single time; around 12% belongs to the top ten. The specimen sequenced was PBMCs. These TCRs come from a human donor in good health (CMV status not recorded). Some clones in this sample may be carry-over from other donors' samples.

The chain uses TRBV20-1 and TRBJ1-5; tentatively, D is TRBD1 (5 bases). The CDR3 length is 14 residues. V was clipped by 1 base and J by 4 bases, with 11 bases between them. CDR1 is DFQATT and CDR2 is SNEGSKA in the germline V gene (reference sequence). CDR3 region: CSARAGAVNQPQHF. CDR3 nucleotides: TGCAGTGCTAGAGCCGGGGCAGTAAATCAGCCCCAGCATTTT.

The chain couples TRBV2 to TRBJ1-1; TRBD1 aligns across 8 bases. This CDR3 is built from 16 residues. J was trimmed by 1 base and V by 6 bases; bases with no gene match: 10. The germline V gene has CDR1 SNHLY and CDR2 FYNNEI. The CDR3 region is CASSHPRDRPNTEAFF. The CDR3 DNA reads as TGTGCCAGCAGCCACCCCCGGGACAGGCCGAACACTGAAGCTTTCTTT.

This clonotype appeared a few times. The chain is built from TRBV7-9 and TRBJ1-3; D is uncertain. V was shortened by 5 bases and J by 0 bases, with 11 bases between the two germline ends. Germline assignment: CDR1 SEHNR and CDR2 FQNEAQ (reference sequence). The CDR3 is made up of 15 amino acids. CDR3 in amino acids: CASSPRSTSGNTIYF. The CDR3 nucleotides read TGTGCCAGCAGCCCGCGCAGTACCTCTGGAAACACCATATATTTT. Filled out from reference TRBV7-9 and TRBJ1-3, the complete variable domain reads DTGVSQNPRHKITKRGQNVTFRCDPISEHNRLYWYRQTLGQGPEFLTYFQNEAQLEKSRLLSDRFSAERPKGSFSTLEIQRTEQGDSAMYLCASSPRSTSGNTIYFGEGSWLTVV.

Ten or more counts support this clonotype. The chain has TRBV7-9 and TRBJ1-4; 7 positions match TRBD1. The CDR3 covers 14 residues. Germline CDR1 reads SEHNR; CDR2 reads FQNEAQ (reference sequence). Losses at the gene ends were 5 bases for V and 4 bases for J; bases not matched to a gene: 4. CDR3 residues: CASSQGTVNEKLFF. DNA of the CDR3: TGTGCCAGCAGCCAAGGGACAGTTAATGAAAAACTGTTTTTT.

This clonotype has a count of ten or more. This chain joins TRBV7-9 and TRBJ2-5; D possibly corresponds to TRBD2 (6 bases). V gave up 6 bases and J gave up 5 bases, with 19 bases separating them. This CDR3 contains 15 residues. CDR1 SEHNR and CDR2 FQNEAQ come from the germline V gene (reference sequence). The CDR3 loop is CASRPGTLSTETQYF. Written as DNA, the CDR3 is TGTGCCAGCAGACCCGGGACTTTAAGTACCGAGACCCAGTACTTC.

This clonotype was counted a few times. The CDR3 loop is CASSPLLSTDTQYF. The CDR3 nucleotides read TGTGCCAGTAGTCCCCTCCTCAGCACAGATACGCAGTATTTT. The chain couples TRBV19 to TRBJ2-3; the D is unclear. The CDR3 has 14 amino acids. CDR1 and CDR2 (germline): LNHDA, SQIVND (reference sequence). Trimming stripped 5 bases from V and 0 bases from J, with 9 bases between.

This clonotype was counted between two and nine times. A junction boundary mismatches the germline segment, possibly from a read error. The CDR3: CASSLASGPAYEQYF. The CDR3, as DNA: TGTGCCAGCAGCCTAGCTAGCGGGCCAGCCTACGAGCAGTACTTC. The V and J genes are TRBV7-9 and TRBJ2-7; 8 nucleotides agree with TRBD2. CDR3 length: 15 amino acids. Per germline, CDR1 SEHNR and CDR2 FQNEAQ (reference sequence).

This clonotype was recorded many times. The chain links TRBV7-2 to TRBJ2-7, with a tentative D call TRBD2 (7 bases). V was shortened by 4 bases and J by 6 bases, with 16 bases between the two germline ends. From germline, CDR1 is SGHTA and CDR2 FQGNSA. The CDR3 has 14 residues. The CDR3 bases are TGTGCCAGCAGCTCGCGCCTTAGGGGGGGCGAGCAGTACTTC. Translated, it gives CASSSRLRGGEQYF.

In its sample, this clonotype was seen many times. J is TRBJ1-1 and V is TRBV7-9; D possibly corresponds to TRBD1 (6 bases). The CDR3 length is 14 residues. Trimming removed 3 bases from V and 7 bases from J, with 15 bases in between. Germline assignment: CDR1 SEHNR and CDR2 FQNEAQ (reference sequence). CDR3 coding DNA: TGTGCCAGCAGCTTCGGGACAACCCGGAATGAAGCTTTCTTT. It encodes CASSFGTTRNEAFF.

The chain is built from TRBV2 and TRBJ2-7; unclear D gene. Germline CDR1 reads SNHLY; CDR2 reads FYNNEI. V shed 6 bases and J shed 8 bases, with 11 bases lying between them. This CDR3 region has 11 residues. The CDR3 DNA reads as TGTGCCAGCAGCCGAGAGTTTCAGCAGTACTTC. It codes for CASSREFQQYF.